This T cell receptor beta chain is drawn from a study of T cell changes during pregnancy in multiple sclerosis. Germline loops: CDR1 MNHEY, CDR2 SVGAGI. Trimming removed 6 bases from V and 2 bases from J; junction bases left unmatched: 3. The CDR3 sequence is 13 residues long. Sequencing was performed with immunoSEQ multiplex PCR; in TCRdb, only in-frame clones are kept and a portion is missing. The data contain under 50,000 clones, less than 95% of them singletons. This sample comprised CD4+ T cells from peripheral blood mononuclear cells, obtained in the first trimester of pregnancy. The J gene is TRBJ1-2, the V gene TRBV6-5; TRBD1 aligns across 7 bases. The receptor comes from a female donor in good health, enrolled as a control in a pregnancy study. This CDR3 reads CASSQGQNYGYTF. The CDR3 DNA reads as TGTGCCAGCAGCCAGGGACAGAACTATGGCTACACCTTC.